Shown below are 29 T cell receptor beta chains from a single sample sequenced in a study of blood T cell repertoires in COVID-19. Libraries were prepared by immunoSEQ multiplex PCR; TCRdb keeps only in-frame clonotypes and omits some of them. The sample shows some 280,000 clones, about 88% of them seen only once. Specimen: peripheral blood. The receptors derive from a woman between 55 and 75 years old with acute or convalescent COVID-19.

This clone came up once. The chain employs TRBV5-1 and TRBJ1-2; the D gene is possibly TRBD1 (5 bases). This CDR3 is 16 amino acids long. The V gene's germline CDR1 is SGHRS and CDR2 YFSETQ. The V end was cut by 2 bases, the J end by 3 bases, with 17 bases between. Here the CDR3 reads CASSFSATRGHYGYTF. In DNA, the CDR3 is TGCGCCAGCAGCTTCTCGGCGACGCGGGGACACTATGGCTACACCTTC.

The chain carries TRBV28 and TRBJ1-5, with TRBD1 matching over 10 bases. The trim removed 6 bases at V and 0 bases at J, leaving 11 bases unmatched. Germline V gene lookup returns CDR1 MDHEN and CDR2 SYDVKM. The CDR3 loop spans 18 amino acids. This CDR3 is CASRHDRGRRGSNQPQHF. In DNA form, the CDR3 reads TGTGCCAGCAGACATGACAGGGGGCGCCGGGGTAGCAATCAGCCCCAGCATTTT.

This clone was observed a few times. This chain connects TRBV6-2 or TRBV6-3 to TRBJ1-5; D remains ambiguous. The CDR3 is 16 amino acids. CDR1 and CDR2 from the germline V gene are MNHEY and SVGEGT. Trimming pared 2 bases from V and 0 bases from J, leaving 11 bases between. CDR3 DNA sequence: TGTGCCAGCAGTTACGTCGCAGATTATAGCAATCAGCCCCAGCATTTT. This sequence encodes CASSYVADYSNQPQHF.

This chain uses TRBV24-1 with TRBJ2-3; 12 bases fit TRBD2. Germline V gene data show CDR1 as KGHDR and CDR2 as SFDVKD. The CDR3 sequence is 15 residues long. J lost 5 bases, V lost 4 bases, and 3 bases had no gene match. CDR3 nucleotide sequence: TGTGCCACCAGTGAGCGACTAGCGGGAGTAGATACGCAGTATTTT. This gives the protein CATSERLAGVDTQYF.

In regard to this clone: The sample holds other DNA sequences that translate to the same CDR3. The rearrangement links TRBV5-6 to TRBJ1-5; no firm D call. Germline V gene data show CDR1 as SGHDT and CDR2 as YYEEEE. The CDR3 totals 13 residues. Trimming removed 1 base from V and 2 bases from J, with 4 bases in between. The CDR3 DNA sequence: TGTGCCAGCAGCTTGCGTGGCAATCAGCCCCAGCATTTT. Translation gives CASSLRGNQPQHF.

This chain uses TRBV27 with TRBJ2-5, with TRBD1 matching over 8 bases. The CDR3 is 14 amino acids. Trimming removed 6 bases from V and 1 base from J; junction bases left unmatched: 4. Germline V gene sequence: CDR1 MNHEY, CDR2 SMNVEV (reference sequence). The CDR3: CASRIQGGQETQYF. In DNA form, the CDR3 reads TGTGCCAGCAGAATACAGGGGGGCCAAGAGACCCAGTACTTC.

This clone was counted once. The gene calls are TRBV7-8 and TRBJ1-2; a possible D gene is TRBD1 (6 bases). Trimming shortened V by 2 bases and J by 3 bases, and 13 bases separated the two germline ends. The CDR3 length is 15 residues. Germline assignment: CDR1 SGHVS and CDR2 FQNEAQ. CDR3 in amino acids: CASSLSSGAHYGYTF. The CDR3 coding sequence is TGTGCCAGCAGCTTAAGCTCAGGGGCCCACTATGGCTACACCTTC.

This clone was picked up a small number of times. The rearrangement links TRBV27 to TRBJ2-7, with D perhaps matching TRBD1 (6 bases). CDR1 is MNHEY and CDR2 is SMNVEV in the germline V gene (reference sequence). This CDR3 is built from 13 residues. Trimming took off 6 bases at V and 2 bases at J, with 11 bases between the two ends. CDR3: CASSSGDAYEQYF. CDR3 nucleotides: TGTGCCAGCAGCTCAGGGGACGCCTACGAGCAGTACTTC.

The chain recombines TRBV28 with TRBJ2-1; weak D call: TRBD2 (7 bases). The CDR3 is 18 amino acids. Germline V gives CDR1 MDHEN, CDR2 SYDVKM. Trimming took off 6 bases at V and 1 base at J, with 22 bases between the two ends. The CDR3 sequence: CASSPMGRGRGSYNEQFF. The CDR3 coding sequence is TGTGCCAGCAGCCCTATGGGGCGGGGGCGAGGGTCCTACAATGAGCAGTTCTTC. Filled out from reference TRBV28 and TRBJ2-1, the complete variable domain reads DVKVTQSSRYLVKRTGEKVFLECVQDMDHENMFWYRQDPGLGLRLIYFSYDVKMKEKGDIPEGYSVSREKKERFSLILESASTNQTSMYLCASSPMGRGRGSYNEQFFGPGTRLTVL.

V gene TRBV24-1 combines with J gene TRBJ1-5, with D possibly being TRBD1 (6 bases). The CDR3 contains 14 residues. The V gene's germline CDR1 is KGHDR and CDR2 SFDVKD. The V and J ends lost 6 bases and 6 bases respectively, with 14 bases between them. DNA for the CDR3: TGTGCCACCAGTAAGGCTGGGGGCACTCAGCCCCAGCATTTT. Translation: CATSKAGGTQPQHF.

The V and J genes are TRBV7-9 and TRBJ1-5; D is ambiguous. Germline V gives CDR1 SEHNR, CDR2 FQNEAQ (reference sequence). The length of the CDR3 is 14 residues. V was cut by 0 bases and J by 0 bases, with 3 bases left in between. CDR3 sequence reads: CASSLASSNQPQHF. The CDR3 DNA is TGTGCCAGCAGCTTAGCCAGTAGCAATCAGCCCCAGCATTTT.

The V and J genes are TRBV3-1 (or the pseudogene TRBV3-2) and TRBJ2-1; D perhaps matches TRBD2 (6 bases). In germline, CDR1 is LGHDT, CDR2 YNNKEL (reference sequence). The CDR3 is 16 amino acids. The V and J ends lost 4 bases and 5 bases respectively, with 18 bases between them. The CDR3 sequence: CASSPAVGTLNNEQFF. The CDR3 DNA reads TGTGCCAGCAGCCCCGCGGTGGGGACTCTTAACAATGAGCAGTTCTTC.

This clone appeared once. The rearrangement joins TRBV24-1 to TRBJ1-2; a possible D gene is TRBD1 (5 bases). V was trimmed by 2 bases and J by 4 bases, leaving 13 bases between them. The CDR3 runs to 15 residues. Germline V gene data show CDR1 as KGHDR and CDR2 as SFDVKD. The CDR3 DNA is TGTGCCACCAGTGATTCTCAGGGTTACTTCTATGGCTACACCTTC. As protein: CATSDSQGYFYGYTF.

The rearrangement joins TRBV18 to TRBJ2-3; 8 nucleotides agree with TRBD1. The CDR3 is 15 amino acids. Germline V gives CDR1 KGHSH, CDR2 LQKENI. The J segment lost 4 bases and the V segment lost 5 bases, leaving 8 bases of the junction unmatched. CDR3 nucleotides: TGTGCCAGCTCAACGCTTGGACAGGGCCCAGATACGCAGTATTTT. Translating it yields CASSTLGQGPDTQYF.

J is TRBJ2-7 and V is TRBV5-1; 11 nucleotides agree with TRBD1. With V trimmed by 4 bases and J by 1 base, 1 base remained unmatched. Germline CDR1 reads SGHRS; CDR2 reads YFSETQ. CDR3 size: 14 residues. CDR3 nucleotide sequence: TGCGCCAGCAGCCGGGACAGGGGGTCCTACGAGCAGTACTTC. Its protein is CASSRDRGSYEQYF.

J is TRBJ2-2 and V is TRBV9; the D gene is possibly TRBD1 (5 bases). The germline V and J ends were trimmed by 4 bases and 6 bases, with 10 bases remaining between them. The CDR3 covers 13 residues. Germline CDR1 is SGDLS and CDR2 is YYNGEE. The CDR3: CASSPPGSGELFF. The CDR3 bases are TGTGCCAGCAGCCCCCCAGGGTCCGGGGAGCTGTTTTTT.

This clone was seen once. The chain uses TRBV5-6 and TRBJ2-5; tentatively, D is TRBD1 (6 bases). The CDR3 sequence is 15 residues long. Between the trimmed V and J ends, which lost 2 bases and 5 bases, there was a span of 16 bases. Germline loops: CDR1 SGHDT, CDR2 YYEEEE. This CDR3 reads CASSFSGTPSETQYF. As DNA, the CDR3 is TGTGCCAGCAGCTTCTCCGGGACACCGAGCGAGACCCAGTACTTC.

The chain uses TRBV7-3 and TRBJ2-3; TRBD2 might be the D (6 bases). This CDR3 region has 16 residues. The germline V gene encodes CDR1 SGHTA and CDR2 FQGTGA. V was shortened by 5 bases and J by 2 bases, with 17 bases between the two germline ends. In DNA form, the CDR3 reads TGTGCCAGCAGCCCTGTTAGCGGAACCGACACAGATACGCAGTATTTT. This codes for CASSPVSGTDTDTQYF.

In this sample, this clone turned up a few times. The chain employs TRBV7-9 and TRBJ1-1, with D perhaps matching TRBD1 (5 bases). V was cut by 1 base and J by 4 bases, with 10 bases left in between. The V gene's germline CDR1 is SEHNR and CDR2 FQNEAQ (reference sequence). The CDR3 contains 14 residues. The CDR3 region has the DNA TGTGCCAGCAGCTTAGTTCAGGGCCCCACTGAAGCTTTCTTT. Its translation is CASSLVQGPTEAFF.

This rearrangement joins TRBV3-1 (or the pseudogene TRBV3-2) to TRBJ1-1; TRBD1 matches 9 bases. Trimming cost V 5 bases and J 1 base; bases outside gene matches: 8. From germline, CDR1 is LGHDT and CDR2 YNNKEL (reference sequence). The CDR3 spans 16 residues. CDR3 in amino acids: CASSFPGTGKNTEAFF. Here the CDR3 DNA reads TGTGCCAGCAGCTTCCCCGGGACAGGGAAGAACACTGAAGCTTTCTTT.

The V gene is TRBV5-1, the J gene TRBJ2-2, with a weak D call TRBD2 (5 bases). The CDR3 runs to 18 residues. CDR1 and CDR2 (germline): SGHRS, YFSETQ. V lost 2 bases and J 4 bases, leaving 21 bases between the germline ends. The CDR3 loop is CASSFFRKTGEGTGELFF. CDR3 nucleotide sequence: TGCGCCAGCAGCTTTTTTAGGAAGACTGGAGAGGGCACCGGGGAGCTGTTTTTT.

This chain uses TRBV12-3 or TRBV12-4 with TRBJ2-6; D remains ambiguous. This CDR3 region has 13 residues. The V and J ends lost 6 bases and 1 base respectively, with 4 bases between them. CDR3 nucleotide sequence: TGTGCCAGCAGCGAGTCTGGGGCCAACGTCCTGACTTTC. This codes for CASSESGANVLTF.

This clone was detected only a few times. The junction departs from the called germline gene at one end, perhaps through a read error. V gene TRBV7-7 combines with J gene TRBJ2-1; maybe TRBD2 (6 bases). Per germline, CDR1 SSHAT and CDR2 FNYEAQ (reference sequence). The CDR3 totals 15 residues. The CDR3, as DNA: TGTGCTAGCAGCTTAGGGCATGGGGGGAAGAATGAGCAGTTCTTC. It translates to CASSLGHGGKNEQFF.

The V call is TRBV28, the J call TRBJ2-5; TRBD2 aligns across 9 bases. The CDR3 runs to 14 residues. Germline V gene sequence: CDR1 MDHEN, CDR2 SYDVKM. With 5 bases clipped from V and 5 bases from J, the junction kept 6 bases outside the gene matches. CDR3 nucleotides: TGTGCCAGCAGTGGGACTAGCACCGTCGAGACCCAGTACTTC. Translating it yields CASSGTSTVETQYF.

The chain links TRBV28 to TRBJ2-7; the D gene is possibly TRBD2 (7 bases). This CDR3 comprises 14 residues. CDR1 and CDR2 from the germline V gene are MDHEN and SYDVKM. V lost 6 bases, J lost 3 bases, and 15 bases lay in between. CDR3 residues: CASRRGTFVYEQYF. CDR3 DNA: TGTGCCAGCAGGCGGGGGACATTTGTCTACGAGCAGTACTTC.

This clone was seen a single time. The rearrangement joins TRBV2 to TRBJ1-6, with TRBD1 matching 8 bases. The ends lost 6 bases at V and 14 bases at J; junction bases unmatched: 9. The germline CDR1 and CDR2 sequences are SNHLY and FYNNEI. The CDR3 runs to 13 residues. The CDR3 nucleotides are TGTGCCAGCAGCCAGGGGGCATCAACGACCCTCCACTTT. Its translation is CASSQGASTTLHF.

The chain links TRBV28 to TRBJ2-2; 10 nucleotides match TRBD2. With 4 bases clipped from V and 7 bases from J, the junction kept 12 bases outside the gene matches. Germline V gene lookup returns CDR1 MDHEN and CDR2 SYDVKM. There are 17 residues in the CDR3. CDR3 sequence: CASSSSPAGGPNGELFF. The CDR3 DNA follows: TGTGCCAGCAGTTCCTCCCCAGCGGGGGGGCCGAACGGGGAGCTGTTTTTT.

V gene TRBV5-6 combines with J gene TRBJ2-1; 9 nucleotides line up with TRBD2. J gave up 2 bases and V 0 bases, and 0 bases lay outside the gene matches. CDR3 length equals 15 residues. Germline V gene sequence: CDR1 SGHDT, CDR2 YYEEEE. The DNA for the CDR3 is TGTGCCAGCAGCTTGGGACTAGCGGCCTACAATGAGCAGTTCTTC. Translation: CASSLGLAAYNEQFF.

There are a few counts of this clone. The rearrangement links TRBV19 to TRBJ1-3, with 11 positions matching TRBD1. The CDR3 has 17 residues. After removal of 1 base from V and 0 bases from J, the junction contained 2 bases not matched to a gene. The V gene's germline CDR1 is LNHDA and CDR2 SQIVND (reference sequence). The CDR3 loop is CASSIGDRGFSGNTIYF. Here the CDR3 DNA reads TGTGCCAGTAGTATAGGGGACAGGGGGTTCTCTGGAAACACCATATATTTT. The complete variable domain, with remaining parts taken from reference TRBV19 and TRBJ1-3, reads DGGITQSPKYLFRKEGQNVTLSCEQNLNHDAMYWYRQDPGQGLRLIYYSQIVNDFQKGDIAEGYSVSREKKESFPLTVTSAQKNPTAFYLCASSIGDRGFSGNTIYFGEGSWLTVV.